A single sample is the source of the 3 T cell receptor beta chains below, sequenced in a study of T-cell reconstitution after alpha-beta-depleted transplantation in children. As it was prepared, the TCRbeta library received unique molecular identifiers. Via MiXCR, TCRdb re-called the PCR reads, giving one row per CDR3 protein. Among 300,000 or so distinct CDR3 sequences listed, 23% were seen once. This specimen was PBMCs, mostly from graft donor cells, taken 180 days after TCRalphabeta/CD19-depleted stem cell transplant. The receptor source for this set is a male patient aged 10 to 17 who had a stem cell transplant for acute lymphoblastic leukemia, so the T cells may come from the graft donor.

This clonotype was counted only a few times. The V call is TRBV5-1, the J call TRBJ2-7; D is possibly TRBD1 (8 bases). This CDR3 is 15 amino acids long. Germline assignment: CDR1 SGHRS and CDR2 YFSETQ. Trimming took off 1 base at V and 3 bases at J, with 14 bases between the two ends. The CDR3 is CASSLWTGRDYEQYF. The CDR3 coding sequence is TGCGCCAGCAGCTTGTGGACAGGGAGGGACTACGAGCAGTACTTC.

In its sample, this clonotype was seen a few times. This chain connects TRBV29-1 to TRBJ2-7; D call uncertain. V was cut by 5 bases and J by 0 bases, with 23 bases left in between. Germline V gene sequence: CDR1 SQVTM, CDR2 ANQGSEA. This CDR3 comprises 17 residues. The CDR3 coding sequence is TGCAGCGTTTTCTCCCCGAACAACAGAGAGAGCTCCTACGAGCAGTACTTC. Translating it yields CSVFSPNNRESSYEQYF.

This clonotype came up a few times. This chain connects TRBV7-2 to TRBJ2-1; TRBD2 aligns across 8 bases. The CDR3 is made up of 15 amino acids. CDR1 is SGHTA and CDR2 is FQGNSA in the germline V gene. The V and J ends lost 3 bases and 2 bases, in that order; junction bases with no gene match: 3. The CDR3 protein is CASSFVAGTYNEQFF. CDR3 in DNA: TGTGCCAGCAGCTTTGTAGCGGGAACCTACAATGAGCAGTTCTTC. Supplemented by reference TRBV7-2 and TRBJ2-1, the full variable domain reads GAGVSQSPSNKVTEKGKDVELRCDPISGHTALYWYRQSLGQGLEFLIYFQGNSAPDKSGLPSDRFSAERTGGSVSTLTIQRTQQEDSAVYLCASSFVAGTYNEQFFGPGTRLTVL.